The 19 T cell receptor beta chains given below trace back to one sample, sequenced in a study of neurological immune-mediated disorders. TCRdb passed the 5' RACE reads through MiXCR, listing each CDR3 protein once. This table has about 66,000 distinct CDR3 sequences, less than 5.5% appearing once. The sequenced material came from PBMCs. The receptors come from a man between 25 and 39 years old with multiple sclerosis.

The chain joins TRBV7-9 to TRBJ2-7; D unresolved. V lost 5 bases to trimming and J lost 4 bases, with 12 bases between them. CDR3 size: 13 residues. Germline V gives CDR1 SEHNR, CDR2 FQNEAQ (reference sequence). The CDR3 sequence: CASSSKDGYEQYF. The CDR3, as DNA: TGTGCCAGCAGCAGTAAGGATGGGTACGAGCAGTACTTC.

This clonotype was detected ten times or more. V and J are TRBV3-1 and TRBJ1-5; D remains ambiguous. The V gene lost 2 bases and the J gene lost 3 bases, with 14 bases spanning the gap. CDR3 length: 16 amino acids. Germline V CDR1 and CDR2: LGHDT, YNNKEL (reference sequence). Here the CDR3 DNA reads TGTGCCAGCAGCCAACAATACAGCAGTCCCAATCAGCCCCAGCATTTT. Its protein product is CASSQQYSSPNQPQHF. Full variable domain (rest looked up from reference TRBV3-1 and TRBJ1-5): DTAVSQTPKYLVTQMGNDKSIKCEQNLGHDTMYWYKQDSKKFLKIMFSYNNKELIINETVPNRFSPKSPDKAHLNLHINSLELGDSAVYFCASSQQYSSPNQPQHFGDGTRLSIL.

At least ten counts were recorded for this clonotype. The chain combines TRBV5-1 with TRBJ1-6; 9 bases match TRBD1. Germline V gives CDR1 SGHRS, CDR2 YFSETQ. The CDR3 loop spans 17 amino acids. After removal of 2 bases from V and 8 bases from J, the junction contained 11 bases not matched to a gene. The CDR3 here is CASSFGLAGQGDSPLHF. As DNA, the CDR3 is TGCGCCAGCAGCTTCGGCCTTGCGGGACAGGGAGATTCACCCCTCCACTTT.

This clonotype was detected ten times or more. This sequence joins TRBV4-1 and TRBJ2-2, with 14 bases identical to TRBD2. Germline CDR1 MGHRA, CDR2 YSYEKL. This CDR3 comprises 18 residues. J lost 3 bases, V lost 2 bases, and 5 bases had no gene match. The CDR3 here is CASSQTGLAGGHTGELFF. The CDR3 nucleotides read TGCGCCAGCAGCCAAACCGGACTAGCGGGGGGCCACACCGGGGAGCTGTTTTTT.

This clonotype was detected ten times or more. The chain uses TRBV27 and TRBJ1-1; possible D gene TRBD1, 6 bases. The V end lost 3 bases, the J end lost 2 bases, and 7 bases lay between the germline ends. Germline V gene sequence: CDR1 MNHEY, CDR2 SMNVEV (reference sequence). The CDR3 sequence is 13 residues long. The CDR3 reads CASSLGANTEAFF. CDR3 in DNA: TGTGCCAGCAGTTTGGGGGCAAACACTGAAGCTTTCTTT.

This clonotype showed up many times. The chain employs TRBV10-3 and TRBJ2-1; tentative D call: TRBD1 (6 bases). The CDR3 runs to 14 residues. Germline CDR1 is ENHRY and CDR2 is SYGVKD. The germline V and J ends were trimmed by 2 bases and 5 bases, with 10 bases remaining between them. In nucleotides, the CDR3 is TGTGCCATCAGTGAGGGACAGAGAGACAATGAGCAGTTCTTC. It translates to CAISEGQRDNEQFF.

This clonotype was observed many times. This rearrangement joins TRBV20-1 to TRBJ1-1; maybe TRBD1 (5 bases). Trimming removed 3 bases at V and 5 bases at J, with 16 bases between. This CDR3 has 14 amino acids. Germline CDR1 and CDR2: DFQATT and SNEGSKA (reference sequence). The CDR3 region has the DNA TGCAGTGCTAGGGCAGGGACGCATAGTACTGAAGCTTTCTTT. This encodes CSARAGTHSTEAFF.

The chain recombines TRBV20-1 with TRBJ1-5; unclear D gene. In germline, CDR1 is DFQATT, CDR2 SNEGSKA (reference sequence). The CDR3 runs 14 residues. The ends were cut back, 1 base at V and 0 bases at J, with 7 bases in the middle. The CDR3 reads CSARGASSNQPQHF. CDR3 coding DNA: TGCAGTGCTAGAGGGGCTTCTAGCAATCAGCCCCAGCATTTT.

The chain links TRBV10-3 to TRBJ2-1; possibly TRBD2 for D (7 bases). The germline V and J ends were trimmed by 10 bases and 10 bases, with 26 bases remaining between them. The CDR3 spans 15 residues. The germline CDR1 and CDR2 sequences are ENHRY and SYGVKD. This chain's CDR3 is CATSPGTRGGPEQFF. The CDR3, as DNA: TGTGCCACCTCCCCCGGGACTCGCGGGGGCCCAGAGCAGTTCTTC.

This clonotype was observed many times. The chain uses TRBV10-1 and TRBJ2-3; maybe TRBD1 (5 bases). Looked up from germline, CDR1 is WNHNN and CDR2 is SYGVQD (reference sequence). This CDR3 is built from 16 residues. V lost 3 bases, J lost 2 bases, and 15 bases lay in between. DNA of the CDR3: TGCGCCAGCAGTGAAAACACAGGCAAAAACACAGATACGCAGTATTTT. This translates into CASSENTGKNTDTQYF.

This clonotype was seen repeatedly, ten times or more. This chain links TRBV10-1 with TRBJ1-1; D remains unclear. This CDR3 contains 14 residues. The ends were cut back, 5 bases at V and 1 base at J, with 11 bases in the middle. Germline CDR1 and CDR2: WNHNN and SYGVQD (reference sequence). The CDR3 reads CASSRSGENTEAFF. The CDR3 nucleotides read TGCGCCAGCAGTAGATCCGGTGAGAACACTGAAGCTTTCTTT.

This clonotype was observed at least ten times. The chain is built from TRBV10-3 and TRBJ1-1, with TRBD1 as a possible D gene (5 bases). The CDR3 has 13 residues. Germline assignment: CDR1 ENHRY and CDR2 SYGVKD. With 0 bases removed from V and 11 bases from J, the gap between germline ends came to 13 bases. The CDR3 loop is CAISESGTDSAFF. DNA of the CDR3: TGTGCCATCAGTGAGTCTGGGACGGACTCGGCTTTCTTT.

J is TRBJ2-6 and V is TRBV20-1; 12 bases align to TRBD2. Per germline, CDR1 DFQATT and CDR2 SNEGSKA (reference sequence). This CDR3 comprises 16 residues. J was trimmed by 3 bases and V by 5 bases; bases with no gene match: 5. The CDR3 loop reads CSARTSGEGGANVLTF. The CDR3, as DNA: TGCAGTGCTCGGACTAGCGGGGAAGGTGGGGCCAACGTCCTGACTTTC.

In its sample, this clonotype was seen many times. The gene calls are TRBV27 and TRBJ2-1; D call uncertain. The CDR3 covers 12 residues. Deletions cut 5 bases from V and 0 bases from J, with 2 bases between. Germline loops: CDR1 MNHEY, CDR2 SMNVEV (reference sequence). The CDR3 DNA follows: TGTGCCAGCAGTCCCTCCTACAATGAGCAGTTCTTC. As protein: CASSPSYNEQFF.

There are many counts of this clonotype. The chain joins TRBV5-1 to TRBJ2-1, with D unresolved. CDR3 length: 14 amino acids. Trimming removed 0 bases at V and 1 base at J, with 5 bases between. Germline loops: CDR1 SGHRS, CDR2 YFSETQ. CDR3 DNA: TGCGCCAGCAGCTTGGCCGGATCCTACAATGAGCAGTTCTTC. Protein: CASSLAGSYNEQFF.

This clonotype was counted a few times. The rearrangement joins TRBV18 to TRBJ2-7; 9 bases map to TRBD2. The CDR3 runs 14 residues. V was clipped by 3 bases and J by 6 bases; unmatched bases: 6. Germline values: CDR1 KGHSH, CDR2 LQKENI. The CDR3 DNA is TGTGCCAGCTCACCGGGGCTAGCGGGGAGCGAGCAGTACTTC. This translates into CASSPGLAGSEQYF.

At least ten counts were recorded for this clonotype. This rearrangement joins TRBV5-5 to TRBJ2-1, with D possibly being TRBD1 (5 bases). V was cut by 3 bases and J by 0 bases, with 10 bases left in between. CDR1 is SGHKS and CDR2 is YYEKEE in the germline V gene (reference sequence). The CDR3 has 15 residues. The CDR3, as DNA: TGTGCCAGCAGCTCGACAGCGTTCTCCTACAATGAGCAGTTCTTC. Residues: CASSSTAFSYNEQFF.

The chain uses TRBV5-1 and TRBJ2-1; TRBD2 aligns across 12 bases. The CDR3 sequence is 16 residues long. The germline CDR1 and CDR2 sequences are SGHRS and YFSETQ. V gave up 2 bases and J gave up 2 bases; unmatched junction bases: 2. DNA for the CDR3: TGCGCCAGCAGCTTCCTAGCGGGGGGGACCTACAATGAGCAGTTCTTC. Translation: CASSFLAGGTYNEQFF.

On this clonotype: This may be a read error: a much more frequent sequence differs by one nucleotide. The rearrangement joins TRBV29-1 to TRBJ1-1, with a weak D call TRBD1 (5 bases). The CDR3 sequence is 13 residues long. The V gene lost 6 bases and the J gene lost 5 bases, with 16 bases spanning the gap. Germline lookup yields CDR1 SQVTM and CDR2 ANQGSEA. The CDR3 loop reads CSVSGQEGTEAFF. In DNA form, the CDR3 reads TGCAGCGTCTCCGGCCAGGAGGGGACTGAAGCTTTCTTT.